The entry below describes one TCR beta chain. The sample belongs to a study of cytomegalovirus exposure and HLA in healthy donors. PCR used 60 Vbeta primers and 13 Jbeta primers. The assay was immunoSEQ multiplex PCR, and TCRdb's table has in-frame clones only and misses some. The table records 120,000 to 150,000 clones, roughly four fifths of them present only once. The CDR3 contains 16 residues. Germline loops: CDR1 SGHRS, CDR2 YFSETQ. The V and J ends lost 5 bases and 4 bases respectively, with 18 bases between them. This clonotype was obtained from a woman in her forties in good health and CMV-seronegative. Specimen: PBMCs. The chain has TRBV5-1 and TRBJ1-4, with unresolved D. CDR3 residues: CASRELPGLYNEKLFF. The CDR3 region has the DNA TGCGCCAGCAGGGAACTACCTGGACTCTATAATGAAAAACTGTTTTTT.